The 3 T cell receptor beta chains below come from one sample, sequenced in a study of blood T cell repertoires in COVID-19 (dated by TCRdb to 2020 to 2022). Library method: the immunoSEQ multiplex PCR assay. TCRdb retrieved this table from immuneACCESS and kept in-frame rearrangements only. Not all clones are present; in checked studies, unresolved V genes account for under half, and no reason is known for the remainder. The sample includes roughly 70,000 clones, with around 86% observed a single time. The leading ten clones occupy roughly 3.9% of the sample. Input material: peripheral blood. These receptors were obtained from a man between 65 and 80 years old with active COVID-19.

Remarks on this clone: At the DNA level, this CDR3 is encoded by other sequences in the same sample as well. V and J are TRBV10-3 and TRBJ2-7; 10 bases match TRBD2. The CDR3 covers 15 residues. The germline CDR1 and CDR2 sequences are ENHRY and SYGVKD. V dropped 4 bases and J dropped 2; count of bases not matched to a gene: 5. The CDR3, as DNA: TGTGCCATCAGTGGTGGACTAGCGGAAACCTACGAGCAGTACTTC. Translated, it gives CAISGGLAETYEQYF.

J is TRBJ2-1 and V is TRBV19, with D perhaps matching TRBD2 (6 bases). Germline V gene lookup returns CDR1 LNHDA and CDR2 SQIVND (reference sequence). The length of the CDR3 is 13 residues. V gave up 8 bases and J gave up 8 bases, with 16 bases separating them. CDR3 nucleotides: TGTGCCAGTGGCCTCGGGAGATTGGATGAGCAGTTCTTC. This codes for CASGLGRLDEQFF.

This clone has just a few counts. V gene TRBV30 combines with J gene TRBJ1-1; a weak D match, TRBD1 (5 bases). The CDR3 covers 13 residues. Per the germline V gene, CDR1 is GTSNPN and CDR2 is SVGIG (reference sequence). V lost 1 base, J lost 4 bases, and 10 bases lay in between. The DNA for the CDR3 is TGTGCCTGGAGTGGGGGCAGGAGCACTGAAGCTTTCTTT. This encodes CAWSGGRSTEAFF.